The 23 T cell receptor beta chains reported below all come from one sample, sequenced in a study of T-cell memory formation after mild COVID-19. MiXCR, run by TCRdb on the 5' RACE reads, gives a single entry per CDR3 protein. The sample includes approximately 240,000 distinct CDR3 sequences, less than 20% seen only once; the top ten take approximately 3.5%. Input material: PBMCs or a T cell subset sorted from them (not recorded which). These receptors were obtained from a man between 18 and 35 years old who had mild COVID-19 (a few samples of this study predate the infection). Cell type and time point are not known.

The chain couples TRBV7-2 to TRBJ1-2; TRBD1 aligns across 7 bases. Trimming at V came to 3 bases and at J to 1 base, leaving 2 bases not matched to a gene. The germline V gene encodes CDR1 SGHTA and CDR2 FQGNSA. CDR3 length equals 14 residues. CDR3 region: CASSLTGFNYGYTF. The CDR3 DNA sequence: TGTGCCAGCAGCTTGACAGGGTTTAACTATGGCTACACCTTC.

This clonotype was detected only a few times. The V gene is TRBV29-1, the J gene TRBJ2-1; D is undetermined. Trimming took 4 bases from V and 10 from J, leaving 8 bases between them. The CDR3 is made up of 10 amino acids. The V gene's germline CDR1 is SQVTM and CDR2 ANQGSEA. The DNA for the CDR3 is TGCAGCGTTGTAGGTTACGAGCAGTTCTTC. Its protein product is CSVVGYEQFF.

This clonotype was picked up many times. CDR3 residues: CSARVGGDEQFF. The DNA for the CDR3 is TGCAGTGCTAGAGTCGGGGGGGATGAGCAGTTCTTC. The rearrangement links TRBV20-1 to TRBJ2-1; 8 bases match TRBD2. V gave up 1 base and J gave up 8 bases; unmatched junction bases: 1. Per the germline V gene, CDR1 is DFQATT and CDR2 is SNEGSKA (reference sequence). CDR3 length equals 12 residues.

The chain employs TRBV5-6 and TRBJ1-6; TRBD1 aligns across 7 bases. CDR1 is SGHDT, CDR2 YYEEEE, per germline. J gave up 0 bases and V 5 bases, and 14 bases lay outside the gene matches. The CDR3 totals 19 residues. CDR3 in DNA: TGTGCCAGCAGAAGGACAGGCGCCGGTATGAGCTCCTATAATTCACCCCTCCACTTT. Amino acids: CASRRTGAGMSSYNSPLHF.

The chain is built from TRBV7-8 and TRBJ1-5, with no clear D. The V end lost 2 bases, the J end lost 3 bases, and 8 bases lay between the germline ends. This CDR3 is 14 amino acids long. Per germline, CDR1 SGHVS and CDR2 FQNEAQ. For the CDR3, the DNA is TGTGCCAGCAGCTTATGGACGGACAATCAGCCCCAGCATTTT. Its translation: CASSLWTDNQPQHF.

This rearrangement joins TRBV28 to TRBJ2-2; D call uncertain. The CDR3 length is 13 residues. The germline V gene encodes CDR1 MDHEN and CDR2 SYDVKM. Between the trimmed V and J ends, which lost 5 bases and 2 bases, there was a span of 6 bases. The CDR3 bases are TGTGCCAGCAGTGCCCCAAACACCGGGGAGCTGTTTTTT. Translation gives CASSAPNTGELFF.

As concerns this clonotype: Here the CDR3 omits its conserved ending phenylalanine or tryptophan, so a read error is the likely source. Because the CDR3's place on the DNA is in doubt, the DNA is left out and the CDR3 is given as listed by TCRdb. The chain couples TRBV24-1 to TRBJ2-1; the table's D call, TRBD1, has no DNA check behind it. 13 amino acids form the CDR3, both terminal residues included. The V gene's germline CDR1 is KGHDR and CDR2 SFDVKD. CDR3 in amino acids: CATSDLIRDSSFL.

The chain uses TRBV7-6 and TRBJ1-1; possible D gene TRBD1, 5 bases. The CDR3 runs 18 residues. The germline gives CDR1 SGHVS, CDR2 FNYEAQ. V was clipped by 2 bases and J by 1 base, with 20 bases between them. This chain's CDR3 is CASSLLHPARERNTEAFF. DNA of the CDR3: TGTGCCAGCAGCTTACTGCACCCAGCCAGGGAGAGGAACACTGAAGCTTTCTTT. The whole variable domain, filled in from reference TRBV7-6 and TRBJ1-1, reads GAGVSQSPRYKVTKRGQDVALRCDPISGHVSLYWYRQALGQGPEFLTYFNYEAQQDKSGLPNDRFSAERPEGSISTLTIQRTEQRDSAMYRCASSLLHPARERNTEAFFGQGTRLTVV.

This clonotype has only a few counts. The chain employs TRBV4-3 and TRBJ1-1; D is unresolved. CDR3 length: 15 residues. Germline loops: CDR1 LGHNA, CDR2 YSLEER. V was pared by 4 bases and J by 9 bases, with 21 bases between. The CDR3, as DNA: TGCGCCAGCAGCCCCTCCGATGGTCGGGGAGGGAAAGCTTTCTTT. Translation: CASSPSDGRGGKAFF.

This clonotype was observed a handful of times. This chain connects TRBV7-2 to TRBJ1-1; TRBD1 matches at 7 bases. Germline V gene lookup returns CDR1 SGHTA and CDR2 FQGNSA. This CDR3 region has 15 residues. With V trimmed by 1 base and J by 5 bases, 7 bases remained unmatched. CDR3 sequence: CASSLGTGRGTEAFF. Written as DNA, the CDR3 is TGTGCCAGCAGCTTAGGGACAGGCCGGGGAACTGAAGCTTTCTTT.

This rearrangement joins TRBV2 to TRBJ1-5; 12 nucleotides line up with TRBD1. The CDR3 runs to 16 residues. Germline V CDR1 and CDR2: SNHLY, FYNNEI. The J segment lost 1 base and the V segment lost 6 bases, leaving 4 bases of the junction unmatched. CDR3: CASRRDRGRSNQPQHF. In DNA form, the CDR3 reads TGTGCCAGCAGAAGGGACAGGGGGCGCAGCAATCAGCCCCAGCATTTT.

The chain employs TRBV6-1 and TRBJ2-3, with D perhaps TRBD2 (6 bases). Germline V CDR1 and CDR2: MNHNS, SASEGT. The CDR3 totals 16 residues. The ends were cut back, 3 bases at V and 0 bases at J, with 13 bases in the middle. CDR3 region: CASSEVSGSSTDTQYF. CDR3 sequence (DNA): TGTGCCAGCAGTGAGGTTAGCGGCTCTAGCACAGATACGCAGTATTTT.

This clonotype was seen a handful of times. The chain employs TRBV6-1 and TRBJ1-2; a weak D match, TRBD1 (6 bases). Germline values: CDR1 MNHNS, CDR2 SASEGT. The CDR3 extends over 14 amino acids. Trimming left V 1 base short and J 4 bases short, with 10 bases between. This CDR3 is CASSEGDNFYGYTF. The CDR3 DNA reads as TGTGCCAGCAGTGAAGGGGACAACTTCTATGGCTACACCTTC.

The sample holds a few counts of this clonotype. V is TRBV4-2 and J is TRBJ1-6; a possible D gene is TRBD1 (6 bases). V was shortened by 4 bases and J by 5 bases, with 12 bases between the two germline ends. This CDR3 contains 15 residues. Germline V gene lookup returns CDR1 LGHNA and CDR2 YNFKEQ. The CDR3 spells CASSPRGVDNSPLHF. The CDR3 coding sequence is TGTGCCAGCAGCCCGAGGGGGGTAGATAATTCACCCCTCCACTTT.

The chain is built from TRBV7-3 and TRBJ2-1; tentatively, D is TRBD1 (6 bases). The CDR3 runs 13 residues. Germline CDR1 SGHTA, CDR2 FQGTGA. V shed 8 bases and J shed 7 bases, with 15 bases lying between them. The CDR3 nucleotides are TGTGCCAGCGGGGCAGGGGTTTCTAATGAGCAGTTCTTC. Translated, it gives CASGAGVSNEQFF.

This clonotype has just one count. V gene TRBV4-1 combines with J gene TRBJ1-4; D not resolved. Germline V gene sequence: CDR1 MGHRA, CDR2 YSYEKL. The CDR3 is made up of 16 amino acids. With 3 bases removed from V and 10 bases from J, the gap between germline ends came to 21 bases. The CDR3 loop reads CASSHPGRDTHGKLFF. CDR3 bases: TGCGCCAGCAGCCACCCGGGGAGGGATACTCACGGAAAACTGTTTTTT.

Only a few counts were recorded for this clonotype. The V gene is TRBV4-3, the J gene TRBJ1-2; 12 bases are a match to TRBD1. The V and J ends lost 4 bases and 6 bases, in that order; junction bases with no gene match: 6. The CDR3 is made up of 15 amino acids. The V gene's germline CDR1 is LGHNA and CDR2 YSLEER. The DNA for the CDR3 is TGCGCCAGCAGCCGGTCGGGACAGGGGGCTGATGGCTACACCTTC. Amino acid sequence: CASSRSGQGADGYTF.

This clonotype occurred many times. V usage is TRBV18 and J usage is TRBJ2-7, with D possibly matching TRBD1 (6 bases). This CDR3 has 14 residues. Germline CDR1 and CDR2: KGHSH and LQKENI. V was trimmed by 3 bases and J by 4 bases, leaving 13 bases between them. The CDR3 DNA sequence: TGTGCCAGCTCACCCTCTACGGACAGTTACGAGCAGTACGTC. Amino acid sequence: CASSPSTDSYEQYV.

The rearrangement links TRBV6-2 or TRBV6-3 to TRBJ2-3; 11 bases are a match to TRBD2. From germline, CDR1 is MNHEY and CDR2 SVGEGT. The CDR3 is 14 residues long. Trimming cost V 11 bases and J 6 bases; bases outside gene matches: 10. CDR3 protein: CAANSGTSGDTQYF. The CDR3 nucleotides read TGTGCCGCGAATTCCGGGACTAGCGGTGATACGCAGTATTTT.

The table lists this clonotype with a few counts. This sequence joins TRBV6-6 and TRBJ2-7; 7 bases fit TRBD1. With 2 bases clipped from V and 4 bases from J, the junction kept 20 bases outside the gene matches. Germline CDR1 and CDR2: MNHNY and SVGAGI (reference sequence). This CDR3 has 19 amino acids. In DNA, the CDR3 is TGTGCCAGCAGTTACGACGCTCCGGGACAGCCGTCATGGGGTTACGAGCAGTACGTC. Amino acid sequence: CASSYDAPGQPSWGYEQYV.

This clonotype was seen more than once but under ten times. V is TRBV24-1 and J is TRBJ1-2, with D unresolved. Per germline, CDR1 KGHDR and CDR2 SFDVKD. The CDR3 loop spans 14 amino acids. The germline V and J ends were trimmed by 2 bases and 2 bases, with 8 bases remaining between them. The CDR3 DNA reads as TGTGCCACCAGTGATTCTAGGATCAACTATGGCTACACCTTC. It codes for CATSDSRINYGYTF.

CDR3 protein: CASSRAAQPRDQYF. DNA for the CDR3: TGCGCCAGCAGCCGCGCCGCCCAGCCGAGGGACCAGTACTTC. V and J are TRBV4-1 and TRBJ2-5; D may be TRBD2 (5 bases). CDR1 is MGHRA and CDR2 is YSYEKL in the germline V gene. V was pared by 4 bases and J by 10 bases, with 19 bases between. CDR3 size: 14 residues.

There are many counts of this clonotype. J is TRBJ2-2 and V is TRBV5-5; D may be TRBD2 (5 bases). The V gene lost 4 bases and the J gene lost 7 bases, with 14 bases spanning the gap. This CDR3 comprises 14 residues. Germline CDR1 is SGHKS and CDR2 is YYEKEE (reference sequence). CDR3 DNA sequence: TGTGCCAGCAGCCGGCTCGGGGTTCACGGGGAGCTGTTTTTT. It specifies CASSRLGVHGELFF.